The 5 T cell receptor beta chains reported below all come from one sample, sequenced in a study of T cell repertoires in cytomegalovirus infection. TCRdb re-called the reads with MiXCR, one entry per CDR3 protein. The table has a few hundred thousand distinct CDR3 sequences, 40% seen once. Their antigens remain unidentified. This specimen consisted of cultured PBMCs, obtained from culture after CMV antigen stimulation. Receptor source: a human donor in good health (CMV status not recorded). Some clones in this sample may be carry-over from other donors' samples.

The J gene is TRBJ2-7, the V gene TRBV6-6; the match to TRBD1 covers 7 bases. The V segment lost 4 bases and the J segment 12 bases; nucleotides outside the gene matches: 9. The CDR3 length is 12 residues. The germline V gene has CDR1 MNHNY and CDR2 SVGAGI (reference sequence). In DNA, the CDR3 is TGTGCCAGCAGTTCCCCCGGACAGGCGGGGTACTTC. Translating gives CASSSPGQAGYF.

This chain links TRBV4-1 with TRBJ2-3; D tentatively reads TRBD1 or TRBD2 (7 bases each). V lost 4 bases, J lost 4 bases, and 30 bases lay in between. In germline, CDR1 is MGHRA, CDR2 YSYEKL. CDR3 length equals 20 residues. In DNA form, the CDR3 reads TGCGCCAGCAGCCCGTTAACAAGGGGGCGGGTGGGCGGGGGCGCAGATACGCAGTATTTT. It translates to CASSPLTRGRVGGGADTQYF.

The chain uses TRBV7-3 and TRBJ2-1; 8 nucleotides line up with TRBD2. Trimming took 5 bases from V and 15 from J; bases not matched to a gene: 6. This CDR3 spans 11 amino acids. Germline CDR1 SGHTA, CDR2 FQGTGA. CDR3 nucleotides: TGTGCCAGCAGCAAGGCGGGAGGCATGTTCTTC. Translation: CASSKAGGMFF.

The chain combines TRBV7-2 with TRBJ2-3; D uncertain. Per the germline V gene, CDR1 is SGHTA and CDR2 is FQGNSA. The CDR3 length is 15 residues. V lost 1 base, J lost 2 bases, and 10 bases lay in between. The CDR3 nucleotides read TGTGCCAGCAGCTTAGTTTCGGCCTTCACAGATACGCAGTATTTT. It encodes CASSLVSAFTDTQYF. Variable domain in full (rest from reference TRBV7-2 and TRBJ2-3): GAGVSQSPSNKVTEKGKDVELRCDPISGHTALYWYRQSLGQGLEFLIYFQGNSAPDKSGLPSDRFSAERTGGSVSTLTIQRTQQEDSAVYLCASSLVSAFTDTQYFGPGTRLTVL.

The V and J genes are TRBV25-1 and TRBJ2-1, with 7 bases that match TRBD2. From germline, CDR1 is MGHDK and CDR2 SYGVNS. V trimming: 8 bases; J trimming: 7 bases; junction bases outside the gene matches: 8. The CDR3 extends over 13 amino acids. In DNA form, the CDR3 reads TGTGCCAGCGCCCCTGCCGGGGGGAATGAGCAGTTCTTC. This sequence encodes CASAPAGGNEQFF.